A single T cell receptor (beta chain) is shown here with its context. What it recognizes is unknown. This entry is derived from a study of shared clonotypes between healthy human individuals. At the level of the study: The composition of the donors was a couple of women and a few men aged 18 to 49. Whole-study results and caveats: All-four-donor shared clonotypes had higher generation probabilities than non-shared clonotypes did. Naive subsets generally had larger estimated richness than memory subsets.

Here immunoSEQ multiplex PCR was the method, and the copy in TCRdb shows in-frame clones only, minus some. The sample holds hundreds of thousands of clones, about 78% seen once. The germline CDR1 and CDR2 sequences are SEHNR and FQNEAQ (reference sequence). The CDR3 has 13 amino acids. V lost 5 bases, J lost 7 bases, and 14 bases lay in between. V gene TRBV7-9 combines with J gene TRBJ2-5, with D perhaps TRBD2 (6 bases). What was sequenced was memory CD4+ T cells sorted from blood. The sample's subset: CD45RA-negative fraction. This clonotype was sampled from a woman in her twenties or thirties in good health. The CDR3 spells CASSMGPAGTQYF. In DNA, the CDR3 is TGTGCCAGCAGCATGGGACCAGCGGGGACCCAGTACTTC.